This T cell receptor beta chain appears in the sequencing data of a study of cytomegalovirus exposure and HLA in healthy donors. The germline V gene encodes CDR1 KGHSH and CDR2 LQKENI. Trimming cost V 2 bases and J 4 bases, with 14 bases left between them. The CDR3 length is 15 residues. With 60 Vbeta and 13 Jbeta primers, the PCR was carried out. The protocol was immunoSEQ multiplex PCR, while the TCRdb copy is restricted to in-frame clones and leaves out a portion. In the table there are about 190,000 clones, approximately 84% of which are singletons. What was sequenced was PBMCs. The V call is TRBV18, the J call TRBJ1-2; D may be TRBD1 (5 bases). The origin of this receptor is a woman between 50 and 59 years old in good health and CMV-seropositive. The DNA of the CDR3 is TGTGCCAGCTCACCAGAAAGGGGAATCGGCTATGGCTACACCTTC. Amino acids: CASSPERGIGYGYTF. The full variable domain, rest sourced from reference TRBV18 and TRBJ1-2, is NAGVMQNPRHLVRRRGQEARLRCSPMKGHSHVYWYRQLPEEGLKFMVYLQKENIIDESGMPKERFSAEFPKEGPSILRIQQVVRGDSAAYFCASSPERGIGYGYTFGSGTRLTVV.